The entry below gives a single T cell receptor beta chain sequence along with its context. This clonotype was seen repeatedly, ten times or more. The antigen it recognizes is unknown. No base quality information exists; no much larger clone differs at one position. The sample comes from a study of T cells in Graves' hyperthyroidism and ophthalmopathy (dated 2019 in TCRdb). Study-wide context: Peripheral blood was sampled at the time of initial diagnosis, prior to any treatment. To identify TCR V-J signatures that set the groups apart, the researchers used a discovery cohort of more than 95 patients, made up of 40 to 45 with Graves' ophthalmopathy and approximately 57 with stable Graves' hyperthyroidism. Whether ophthalmopathy could be predicted prospectively was tested in an independent validation cohort made up of roughly 19 hyperthyroidism patients plus 17 patients who later progressed to ophthalmopathy. The 100 discovery patients were randomly divided into training and test sets at a 7:3 ratio. In several Graves' hyperthyroidism patients, the study also compared T-cell repertoires from thyroid tissue with T-cell repertoires from blood. Following sampling, methimazole starting at 30 mg daily was given to hyperthyroidism patients, and high-dose intravenous methylprednisolone was given to ophthalmopathy patients. The paper reports TCR Vbeta CDR3 sequencing of some 140 peripheral blood samples: under 45 ophthalmopathy, over 70 hyperthyroidism and around 17 progressor patients. Broad study findings and their caveats: In validation, the model predicted progression to ophthalmopathy with approximately 71% sensitivity and roughly 72% specificity, a median of 6.5 months before onset. Sample size was not statistically predetermined, and blinding of investigators to group allocation was not performed. Most expanded thyroid clonotypes (frequency above 0.001) were also found in blood, which suggests that blood repertoires may mirror thyroid immune responses. A model built on a 13 V-J signature distinguished ophthalmopathy from stable hyperthyroidism, reaching 85% to 90% sensitivity and around 81% specificity in cross-validation and 80%/75% in testing.

Ophthalmopathy patients had moderately to severely active disease, Clinical Activity Score of at least 3, NOSPECS grade of at least 4, and duration under 3 months. Exclusion was applied to patients with uncontrolled infections, other autoimmune diseases, pregnancy or lactation. Diagnoses were based on clinical symptoms, serum thyroxine and TRAb, thyroid ultrasound and orbital computed tomography. Ficoll-Paque density gradient centrifugation was used to isolate PBMCs from 9.5 to 10 ml of fresh peripheral blood. Total RNA was extracted with Trizol reagent, and quality was checked on an Agilent 2100 Bioanalyzer. The TCR beta CDR3 regions were amplified from the RNA transcripts. For the first round of RT-PCR on the TCR CDR3, the HTBI primer set was used together with the Qiagen OneStep RT-PCR kit. The libraries were constructed in a second round of multiplex PCR and then size-selected and purified. The libraries were sequenced on an Illumina HiSeq2000 using paired-end 100 bp reads. In the paper's pipeline: Raw data were processed with SOAPnuke, discarding reads with adapters, uncalled bases, mean Phred below 15, or no exact constant-primer or identifier match. COPE v1.2.5 was used to merge high-quality paired reads, and clonotypes were defined as unique nucleotide sequences. Clonotypes were aligned to IMGT TRBV, TRBD and TRBJ reference segments using MiTCR v1.1. The analysis included only V-J combinations with a frequency above 0.0001, which together covered more than 99% of the repertoires. The TCS score was defined as the ratio of F50 (clonal expansion) to E x V (chaos), calculated using BLOSUM62-based TCRdist between CDR3 peptides within each V-J. Welch's t-statistics and random forest reduced approximately 520 V-J features to fewer than 15, which were used in a naive Bayes classifier (R e1071). The similarity between thyroid and blood repertoires was quantified using the Morisita-Horn index. TCRdb's own reprocessing of the public reads used fastp at Q25 and MiXCR and kept productive beta chains. Each entry merges the rows of one CDR3 protein and shows their most common DNA and genes. TCRdb's processing, not the authors' own work, is the source of the V and J calls. In this sample the table shows approximately 610,000 distinct CDR3 sequences, 14% to 15% of which occur a single time. Clones ranked in the top ten supply around 4.5% of the sample.

The specimen was blood. The receptor was isolated from a woman in her forties with Graves' ophthalmopathy.

For the CDR3, the sequence is CASSPQTGGAYPKNIQYF. In nucleotides, the sequence is TGTGCCAGCAGCCCACAAACGGGCGGGGCCTATCCCAAAAACATTCAGTACTTC. The sequence joins TRBV7-3 to TRBJ2-4, and perhaps TRBD2 as D gene, on 6 matching bases. CDR1 and CDR2 are read off the germline V gene as SGHTA and FQGTGA. The CDR3 starts with the cysteine, ends with the phenylalanine, and has 18 residues. Only the CDR3 part of the read is kept: 54 bases, read in frame from the first base. V sheds 5 bases and J sheds 2 bases, leaving 22 bases between their ends.